This T cell receptor beta chain is drawn from a study of cytomegalovirus exposure and HLA in healthy donors. Study summary: An analysis done earlier identified more than 90 million unique TCR beta sequences from about 179 million T cells.

The study's findings and limits: Some TCR beta chains (more than 150 of them) were listed as cytomegalovirus-associated.

Regarding this clone: Its antigen is unknown.

Primers: 60 Vbeta forward and 13 Jbeta reverse. Under the authors' procedure: A later analysis counted around 74 million unique TCR beta chains, some 10 million shared. Repertoires were generated with immunoSEQ multiplex PCR, while TCRdb's copy carries only in-frame clones and drops some. V and J calls and clone size are as listed in that table; D and trimming were resolved from the DNA. The sample lists tens of thousands of clones, just over 70% occurring once. Germline V gene sequence: CDR1 SEHNR, CDR2 FQNEAQ (reference sequence). CDR3 length: 15 residues. The trim removed 4 bases at V and 5 bases at J, leaving 5 bases unmatched.

V gene TRBV7-9 combines with J gene TRBJ2-5; 12 bases match TRBD2. The receptor was isolated from a man aged 60 to 75 in good health and CMV-seronegative. Sequencing was done on a sample of PBMCs. The CDR3 nucleotides read TGTGCCAGCAGCTGGGGACTAGCGGGCGGGGAGACCCAGTACTTC. Translation gives CASSWGLAGGETQYF.